Detailed here is one TCR beta chain. The data were taken from a study of glioma-infiltrating T cells after dendritic cell vaccination. Study background: Dendritic cell vaccination trial patients had either newly diagnosed or recurrent glioblastoma.

The time point was: after dendritic cell vaccination, including at tumor progression/relapse. Primers: 60 V beta forward and 13 J beta reverse. The data were produced by immunoSEQ multiplex PCR, yet TCRdb's version contains in-frame clones alone and is incomplete. The sample gives roughly 88,000 clones, approximately 80% of which show up once; approximately 2% is in the top ten. This CDR3 spans 14 amino acids. V lost 1 base and J lost 3, with 9 bases in between. The germline V gene encodes CDR1 SGHTA and CDR2 FQGNSA. This specimen was blood, taken after dendritic cell vaccination. The sequence was obtained from a human donor with glioblastoma. The chain employs TRBV7-2 and TRBJ2-5; D perhaps matches TRBD2 (5 bases). The chain's CDR3 is CASSLGGSKETQYF. The CDR3, as DNA: TGTGCCAGCAGCTTAGGCGGGTCTAAAGAGACCCAGTACTTC. Supplemented by reference TRBV7-2 and TRBJ2-5, the full variable domain reads GAGVSQSPSNKVTEKGKDVELRCDPISGHTALYWYRQSLGQGLEFLIYFQGNSAPDKSGLPSDRFSAERTGGSVSTLTIQRTQQEDSAVYLCASSLGGSKETQYFGPGTRLLVL.